A single sample is the source of the 27 T cell receptor beta chains below, sequenced in a study of metastatic and nonmetastatic thyroid tumors. Using MiXCR, TCRdb re-called clones from the PCR reads. The data show 60,000 to 85,000 clones, 18% seen once. Nobody among the patients had been given any treatment before thyroid surgery. What was sequenced was blood. Receptors originate from a female donor with papillary thyroid cancer or a benign thyroid nodule (not recorded which). Some clones in this sample may be carry-over from other donors' samples.

There are many counts of this clone. The same CDR3 is also encoded by other DNA sequences in this sample. The CDR3 DNA sequence: TGTGCCAGCAGTGTGGGGGAGAGGGGTGAGCAGTTCTTC. It encodes CASSVGERGEQFF. The V call is TRBV6-4, the J call TRBJ2-1; D may correspond to TRBD1 or TRBD2 (5 bases each). V was pared by 4 bases and J by 9 bases, with 13 bases between. The CDR3 consists of 13 residues. Looked up from germline, CDR1 is MRHNA and CDR2 is SNTAGT.

This clone was detected a few times. Being one base from a much bigger clone, this may be a read error. The chain links TRBV10-3 to TRBJ2-5, with D perhaps TRBD1 (5 bases). The V gene's germline CDR1 is ENHRY and CDR2 SYGVKD. The CDR3 runs 14 residues. The CDR3 protein is CAISESFGQDTQYF. The CDR3 DNA reads as TGTGCCATCAGTGAGTCGTTTGGACAAGATACCCAGTACTTC.

This clone was seen just once. V gene TRBV3-1 combines with J gene TRBJ1-2; D not certain. V lost 1 base, J lost 7 bases, and 10 bases lay in between. Germline V gives CDR1 LGHDT, CDR2 YNNKEL (reference sequence). The CDR3 has 13 residues. As DNA, the CDR3 is TGTGCCAGCAGCCAAGGGGCAGGTCGTGGCTACACCTTC. Residues: CASSQGAGRGYTF.

This chain links TRBV6-5 with TRBJ1-2; D is unclear. Germline lookup yields CDR1 MNHEY and CDR2 SVGAGI. V lost 10 bases and J 1 base, leaving 4 bases between the germline ends. The CDR3 runs to 10 residues. As DNA, the CDR3 is TGTGCCACCAATAACTATGGCTACACCTTC. Translation: CATNNYGYTF.

This clone appeared many times. The chain uses TRBV2 and TRBJ2-3; 9 bases map to TRBD2. V lost 3 bases and J lost 3; bases outside the gene matches: 4. Per the germline V gene, CDR1 is SNHLY and CDR2 is FYNNEI. The CDR3 runs to 15 residues. The CDR3 DNA is TGTGCCAGCAGTGATTGGACTAGCGATACAGATACGCAGTATTTT. Residues: CASSDWTSDTDTQYF.

This clone was counted ten times or more. The chain combines TRBV27 with TRBJ2-5; tentative D call: TRBD1 (5 bases). The CDR3 has 13 residues. Germline-derived CDR1 and CDR2 are MNHEY and SMNVEV (reference sequence). The V end lost 7 bases, the J end lost 5 bases, and 14 bases lay between the germline ends. The CDR3 loop is CASTFSQGETQYF. CDR3 coding DNA: TGTGCCAGCACCTTCTCGCAGGGTGAGACCCAGTACTTC.

This clone has at least ten counts. Other DNA sequences within the sample encode an identical CDR3. The CDR3 region has the DNA TGTGCCAGCAGTTTCTCCGGGACAGGCTATGGCTACACCTTC. It codes for CASSFSGTGYGYTF. The genes are TRBV27 and TRBJ1-2, with 8 nucleotides matching TRBD1. CDR3 length: 14 amino acids. Losses at the gene ends were 3 bases for V and 4 bases for J; bases not matched to a gene: 4. Germline loops: CDR1 MNHEY, CDR2 SMNVEV (reference sequence).

The chain uses TRBV30 and TRBJ2-7; D remains unclear. Germline V lookup: CDR1 GTSNPN, CDR2 SVGIG (reference sequence). V dropped 5 bases and J dropped 3 bases, with 8 bases sitting between them. This CDR3 comprises 11 residues. The chain's CDR3 is CAWSYGYEQYF. DNA of the CDR3: TGTGCCTGGTCATACGGCTACGAGCAGTACTTC.

The rearrangement joins TRBV12-3 or TRBV12-4 to TRBJ1-1; D not certain. The CDR3 loop spans 12 amino acids. Trimming cost V 4 bases and J 1 base, with 4 bases left between them. The CDR3: CASSYRNTEAFF. The CDR3 DNA sequence: TGTGCCAGCAGTTATAGGAACACTGAAGCTTTCTTT.

This clone was counted ten times or more. CDR3 nucleotide sequence: TGTGCCAGCACGCTAGCGGGAGGTGAGGGGGAGACCCAGTACTTC. It yields the protein CASTLAGGEGETQYF. The V call is TRBV9, the J call TRBJ2-5, with 11 bases matching TRBD2. Germline loops: CDR1 SGDLS, CDR2 YYNGEE. The CDR3 has 15 amino acids. V shed 6 bases, J shed 5 bases, and the junction held 9 bases outside the gene matches.

The chain carries TRBV24-1 and TRBJ2-1; D tentatively reads TRBD1 or TRBD2 (5 bases each). Germline V gene sequence: CDR1 KGHDR, CDR2 SFDVKD. CDR3 length: 17 amino acids. V was pared by 5 bases and J by 7 bases, with 23 bases between. The CDR3 nucleotides are TGTGCCACCAGTGGGACTCTAATGGCAGGGATAACAAATGAGCAGTTCTTC. This sequence encodes CATSGTLMAGITNEQFF.

This clone was detected many times. The chain has TRBV7-9 and TRBJ2-7, with 9 bases fitting TRBD1. The germline V gene has CDR1 SEHNR and CDR2 FQNEAQ (reference sequence). V shed 5 bases, J shed 1 base, and the junction held 6 bases outside the gene matches. The CDR3 contains 15 residues. The CDR3 nucleotides read TGTGCCAGCAGCGATCTACAGGGGGCATCCTACGAGCAGTACTTC. Translated: CASSDLQGASYEQYF.

This clone turned up a few times. This chain uses TRBV10-1 with TRBJ2-3, with TRBD2 identical over 10 bases. The germline CDR1 and CDR2 sequences are WNHNN and SYGVQD (reference sequence). This CDR3 has 15 residues. Trimming cost V 0 bases and J 3 bases; bases outside gene matches: 0. The CDR3 DNA sequence: TGCGCCAGCAGTGAGTCGACTAGCGGGACAGATACGCAGTATTTT. Protein product: CASSESTSGTDTQYF.

This chain links TRBV6-1 with TRBJ1-5; 10 nucleotides align to TRBD1. The V segment lost 2 bases and the J segment 2 bases; nucleotides outside the gene matches: 3. The CDR3 sequence is 16 residues long. Germline V gene lookup returns CDR1 MNHNS and CDR2 SASEGT. The CDR3 bases are TGTGCCAGCAGTGAAATCGGGACAGGGGGCAATCAGCCCCAGCATTTT. Translating it yields CASSEIGTGGNQPQHF.

This clone was detected many times. V and J are TRBV5-1 and TRBJ1-1; D perhaps matches TRBD1 (6 bases). The V end was cut by 4 bases, the J end by 4 bases, with 11 bases between. CDR1 is SGHRS, CDR2 YFSETQ, per germline. The CDR3 runs 13 residues. CDR3: CASSMAGVTEAFF. In nucleotides, the CDR3 is TGCGCCAGCAGCATGGCAGGGGTCACTGAAGCTTTCTTT.

This sequence joins TRBV2 and TRBJ1-6, with TRBD1 identical over 7 bases. Germline V gene data show CDR1 as SNHLY and CDR2 as FYNNEI. V lost 4 bases to trimming and J lost 8 bases; unmatched junction nucleotides: 5. The CDR3 spans 14 residues. Here the CDR3 reads CASSVTDRHSPLHF. The CDR3, as DNA: TGTGCCAGCAGTGTGACGGACAGGCATTCACCCCTCCACTTT.

This chain connects TRBV2 to TRBJ2-6, with D uncertain. Trimming left V 1 base short and J 0 bases short, with 4 bases between. The CDR3 extends over 15 amino acids. Germline CDR1 reads SNHLY; CDR2 reads FYNNEI. CDR3 region: CASSEVSSGANVLTF. CDR3 nucleotide sequence: TGTGCCAGCAGTGAAGTGAGCTCTGGGGCCAACGTCCTGACTTTC.

In its sample, this clone was seen many times. This same CDR3 is encoded by further DNA sequences in the sample. V usage is TRBV28 and J usage is TRBJ2-7, with 7 nucleotides matching TRBD1. This CDR3 has 15 amino acids. The V gene's germline CDR1 is MDHEN and CDR2 SYDVKM. With V trimmed by 5 bases and J by 1 base, 8 bases remained unmatched. The CDR3 sequence: CASSPTPTGSYEQYF. The CDR3 DNA reads TGTGCCAGCAGTCCCACCCCGACAGGGTCCTACGAGCAGTACTTC.

The gene calls are TRBV11-1 and TRBJ1-1, with 8 nucleotides matching TRBD1. With 6 bases clipped from V and 5 bases from J, the junction kept 5 bases outside the gene matches. CDR1 is SGHAT, CDR2 FQDESV, per germline (reference sequence). This CDR3 region has 13 residues. CDR3 loop: CASREQGGTEAFF. The CDR3 nucleotides are TGTGCCAGCAGGGAACAGGGGGGGACTGAAGCTTTCTTT.

This clone appeared many times. A much larger clone differs from this one at a single base, so this may be a read error. The sample carries other DNA sequences with the same CDR3. The rearrangement uses TRBV28 and TRBJ2-7; 11 bases fit TRBD2. The V segment lost 2 bases and the J segment 5 bases; nucleotides outside the gene matches: 5. Germline lookup yields CDR1 MDHEN and CDR2 SYDVKM. CDR3 length: 15 residues. As DNA, the CDR3 is TGTGCCAGCAGTTTAAGACTAGCGGGGCAACACGAGCAGTACTTC. It yields the protein CASSLRLAGQHEQYF.

The V and J genes are TRBV5-6 and TRBJ2-1; D call uncertain. CDR1 is SGHDT and CDR2 is YYEEEE in the germline V gene. With 0 bases removed from V and 8 bases from J, the gap between germline ends came to 9 bases. The CDR3 has 13 residues. CDR3 DNA sequence: TGTGCCAGCAGCTTGGCTGATTGGTATGAGCAGTTCTTC. Protein product: CASSLADWYEQFF.

The V call is TRBV4-1, the J call TRBJ2-7; tentative D call: TRBD1 (5 bases). The length of the CDR3 is 14 residues. Germline loops: CDR1 MGHRA, CDR2 YSYEKL. Trimming stripped 3 bases from V and 5 bases from J, with 14 bases between. CDR3: CASSHAQGGHEQYF. The CDR3 nucleotides are TGCGCCAGCAGCCATGCGCAGGGCGGCCACGAGCAGTACTTC.

The gene calls are TRBV5-1 and TRBJ2-2; D perhaps matches TRBD2 (5 bases). Trimming removed 5 bases from V and 1 base from J, with 12 bases in between. Germline V gene sequence: CDR1 SGHRS, CDR2 YFSETQ. The CDR3 has 15 residues. The CDR3 bases are TGCGCCAGCAGTAAGGAGGCTCGGAACACCGGGGAGCTGTTTTTT. Protein sequence: CASSKEARNTGELFF.

This clone was picked up many times. The gene calls are TRBV30 and TRBJ1-5; D not resolved. CDR3 length equals 13 residues. Germline V gene lookup returns CDR1 GTSNPN and CDR2 SVGIG (reference sequence). Trimming pared 3 bases from V and 4 bases from J, leaving 10 bases between. In nucleotides, the CDR3 is TGTGCCTGGAGCATACAAGGGAATCAGCCCCAGCATTTT. Amino acid sequence: CAWSIQGNQPQHF.

At least ten counts were recorded for this clone. CDR3 sequence (DNA): TGTGCCAGCTCCCGAACCGGGACAGGGGAGAACACTGAAGCTTTCTTT. Translating gives CASSRTGTGENTEAFF. J is TRBJ1-1 and V is TRBV18; TRBD1 matches 10 bases. This CDR3 has 16 amino acids. CDR1 and CDR2 from the germline V gene are KGHSH and LQKENI. V shed 6 bases, J shed 1 base, and the junction held 8 bases outside the gene matches.

This clone occurred many times. The chain combines TRBV24-1 with TRBJ2-1; TRBD2 agrees at 7 bases. Germline assignment: CDR1 KGHDR and CDR2 SFDVKD. The CDR3 is 15 amino acids. The J segment lost 8 bases and the V segment lost 4 bases, leaving 10 bases of the junction unmatched. In DNA, the CDR3 is TGTGCCACCAGTGACCCGCCCGGGGGGTTCGATGAGCAGTTCTTC. The encoded protein is CATSDPPGGFDEQFF.

This clone was recorded at least ten times. This rearrangement joins TRBV15 to TRBJ2-4; D tentatively reads TRBD1 or TRBD2 (5 bases each). Trimming took 5 bases from V and 10 from J, leaving 21 bases between them. CDR1 is LNHNV, CDR2 YYDKDF, per germline (reference sequence). The CDR3 is 15 amino acids. The CDR3 DNA sequence: TGTGCCACCAGCCTCGGGGACGGCAGGCAGAATATTCAGTACTTC. It translates to CATSLGDGRQNIQYF.